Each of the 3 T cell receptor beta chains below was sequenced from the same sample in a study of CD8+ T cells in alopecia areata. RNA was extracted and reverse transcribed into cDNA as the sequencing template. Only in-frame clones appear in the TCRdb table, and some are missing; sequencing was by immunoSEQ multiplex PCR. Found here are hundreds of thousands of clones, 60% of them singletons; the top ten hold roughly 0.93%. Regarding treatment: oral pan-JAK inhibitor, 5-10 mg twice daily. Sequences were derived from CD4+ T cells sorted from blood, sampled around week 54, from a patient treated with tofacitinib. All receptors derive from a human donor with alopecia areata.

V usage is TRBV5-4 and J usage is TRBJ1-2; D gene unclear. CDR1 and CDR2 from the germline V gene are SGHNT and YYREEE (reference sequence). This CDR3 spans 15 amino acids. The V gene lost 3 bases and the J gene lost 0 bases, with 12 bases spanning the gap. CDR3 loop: CASSSTHTTNYGYTF. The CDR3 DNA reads TGTGCCAGCAGCTCGACACATACTACTAACTATGGCTACACCTTC.

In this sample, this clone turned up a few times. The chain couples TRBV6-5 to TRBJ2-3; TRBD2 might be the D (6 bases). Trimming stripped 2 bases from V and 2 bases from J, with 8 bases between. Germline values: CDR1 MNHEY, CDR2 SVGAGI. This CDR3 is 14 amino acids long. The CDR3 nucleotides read TGTGCCAGCAGTTACCGGGAGATCACAGATACGCAGTATTTT. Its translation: CASSYREITDTQYF.

CDR3 sequence: CASSLSKAGEQFF. CDR3 DNA: TGTGCCAGCAGCTTAAGCAAGGCCGGTGAGCAGTTCTTC. The chain couples TRBV7-2 to TRBJ2-1; no reliable D call. The germline V gene has CDR1 SGHTA and CDR2 FQGNSA. This CDR3 spans 13 amino acids. V was clipped by 2 bases and J by 9 bases, with 11 bases between them.